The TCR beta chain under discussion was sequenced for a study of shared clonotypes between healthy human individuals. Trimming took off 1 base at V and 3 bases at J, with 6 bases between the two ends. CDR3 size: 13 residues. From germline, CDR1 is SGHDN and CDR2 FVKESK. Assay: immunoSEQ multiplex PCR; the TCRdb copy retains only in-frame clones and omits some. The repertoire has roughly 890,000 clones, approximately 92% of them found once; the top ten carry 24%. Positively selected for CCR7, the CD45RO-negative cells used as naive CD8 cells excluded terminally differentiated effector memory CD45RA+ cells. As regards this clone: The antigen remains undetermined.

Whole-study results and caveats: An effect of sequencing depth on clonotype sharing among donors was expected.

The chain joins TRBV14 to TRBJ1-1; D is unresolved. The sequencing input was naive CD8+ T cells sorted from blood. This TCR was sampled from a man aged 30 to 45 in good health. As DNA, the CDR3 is TGTGCCAGCAGCCAAGTTGTGGACACTGAAGCTTTCTTT. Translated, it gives CASSQVVDTEAFF.